A selection of T cell receptor beta chains follows, all from one sample in a study of beta chain features in type 1 diabetes. Profiled with immunoSEQ multiplex PCR; TCRdb holds only in-frame clones, not every one. This sample has more than 15,000 clones; approximately 50% occur once, and the top ten carry over 0.45%. The sample taken for sequencing was stem cell memory CD4+ T cells from blood. These receptor sequences come from a woman aged 18-30 years in good health. The CDR3 runs from the conserved cysteine through the conserved F or W. The order of the fields is J gene, D gene, V gene, clone size, CDR3 protein, CDR3 DNA. A D gene is named only where the DNA matches it firmly. Clone sizes are given selectively: once, few, many, or a class where the clone is expanded.

>TRBJ2-1|-|TRBV5-1|-
CASSVGSSYNEQFF
TGCGCCAGCAGCGTTGGGAGCTCCTACAATGAGCAGTTCTTC
>TRBJ2-1|-|TRBV6-1|few
CASSDLAEGGSYNEQFF
TGTGCCAGCAGTGACCTAGCGGAAGGGGGCTCCTACAATGAGCAGTTCTTC
>TRBJ1-4|TRBD1|TRBV19|-
CASNAGGTNEKLFF
TGTGCCAGTAACGCAGGGGGGACTAATGAAAAACTGTTTTTT
>TRBJ2-1|-|TRBV11-2|-
CASSPMKPPWESSYNEQFF
TGTGCCAGCAGCCCTATGAAGCCCCCATGGGAGAGCTCCTACAATGAGCAGTTCTTC
>TRBJ2-7|TRBD2|TRBV30|-
CAWSVLGHLGGEQYF
TGTGCCTGGAGTGTACTTGGACACCTGGGAGGGGAGCAGTACTTC
>TRBJ2-1|TRBD2|TRBV19|-
CASSPGLAGSYNEQFF
TGTGCCAGTAGTCCGGGACTAGCGGGAAGTTACAATGAGCAGTTCTTC
>TRBJ1-3|-|TRBV6-6|few
CASTRERNTIYF
TGTGCCAGCACCCGGGAGAGAAACACCATATATTTT
>TRBJ2-3|-|TRBV11-3|-
CASSQGGVMDTQYF
TGTGCCAGCAGCCAGGGTGGGGTTATGGATACGCAGTATTTT
>TRBJ2-1|-|TRBV19|-
CASTGQASSYNEQFF
TGTGCCAGTACTGGGCAGGCAAGCTCCTACAATGAGCAGTTCTTC
>TRBJ2-6|-|TRBV5-6|-
CASSRGTGFSGANVLTF
TGTGCCAGCAGCCGCGGTACAGGGTTCTCTGGGGCCAACGTCCTGACTTTC
>TRBJ2-3|-|TRBV5-1|-
CASAELQGLDTQYF
TGCGCCAGCGCGGAGTTGCAGGGTCTGGATACGCAGTATTTT
>TRBJ2-6|-|TRBV6-1|once
CASSESSGANVLTF
TGTGCCAGCAGTGAGTCCTCGGGGGCCAACGTCCTGACTTTC
>TRBJ2-2|-|TRBV5-1|few
CASSGTPNTGELFF
TGCGCCAGCAGCGGCACACCGAACACCGGGGAGCTGTTTTTT
>TRBJ2-1|TRBD2|TRBV5-1|-
CASSRGLAGVNEQFF
TGCGCCAGCAGTAGGGGACTAGCGGGAGTCAATGAGCAGTTCTTC
>TRBJ2-3|TRBD2|TRBV7-2|few
CASSFSGIWTDTQYF
TGTGCCAGCAGCTTTAGCGGGATTTGGACAGATACGCAGTATTTT
>TRBJ2-6|TRBD2|TRBV27|-
CASSARLAAQSGANVLTF
TGTGCCAGCAGTGCCCGACTAGCGGCACAATCTGGGGCCAACGTCCTGACTTTC
>TRBJ1-2|-|TRBV9|few
CASSVASGNYGYTF
TGTGCCAGCAGCGTAGCATCGGGGAACTATGGCTACACCTTC
>TRBJ2-1|-|TRBV4-1|-
CASSQDPGVRHNEQFF
TGTGCCAGCAGCCAAGATCCCGGGGTCCGCCACAATGAGCAGTTCTTC
>TRBJ1-5|TRBD1|TRBV25-1|-
CASVGTGANQPQHF
TGTGCCAGCGTAGGGACAGGGGCTAATCAGCCCCAGCATTTT
>TRBJ2-7|-|TRBV9|-
CASSVGDSSAYEQYF
TGTGCCAGCAGCGTAGGTGACAGTAGTGCCTACGAGCAGTACTTC
>TRBJ1-2|TRBD1|TRBV5-8|-
CASSTRDRNYGYTF
TGTGCCAGCAGCACCCGGGACAGAAACTATGGCTACACCTTC
>TRBJ1-1|TRBD1|TRBV6-5|-
CASSRTGRTEAFF
TGTGCCAGCAGTCGGACAGGGAGAACTGAAGCTTTCTTT
>TRBJ2-3|-|TRBV30|few
CAWRGATQYF
TGTGCCTGGCGGGGGGCTACGCAGTATTTT
>TRBJ1-1|-|TRBV7-2|-
CASSLARGTEAFF
TGTGCCAGCAGCTTAGCCCGGGGTACTGAAGCTTTCTTT
>TRBJ2-1|-|TRBV10-3|few
CAIHRGGGGEQFF
TGTGCCATCCATAGGGGAGGGGGAGGTGAGCAGTTCTTC
>TRBJ2-5|-|TRBV11-1|-
CASSLVGSPEETQYF
TGTGCCAGCAGCTTAGTGGGCTCCCCAGAAGAGACCCAGTACTTC
>TRBJ1-2|-|TRBV28|-
CASRDRTYYGYTF
TGTGCCAGCAGGGACAGAACCTACTATGGCTACACCTTC
>TRBJ2-2|-|TRBV5-1|-
CASSSGITNTGELFF
TGCGCCAGCAGTTCAGGGATCACGAACACCGGGGAGCTGTTTTTT
>TRBJ2-3|TRBD1|TRBV5-5|-
CASSFMDREWDTQYF
TGTGCCAGCAGCTTTATGGACAGGGAATGGGATACGCAGTATTTT
>TRBJ2-7|TRBD1|TRBV5-1|-
CASSPGTGDYEQYF
TGCGCCAGCAGCCCCGGGACAGGCGATTACGAGCAGTACTTC
>TRBJ1-2|TRBD1|TRBV27|-
CASSPHGTGGPNGYTF
TGTGCCAGCAGTCCGCACGGGACAGGGGGTCCTAATGGCTACACCTTC
>TRBJ1-2|-|TRBV7-2|few
CASSSPTGSVVYGYTF
TGTGCCAGCAGCTCCCCGACTGGATCAGTTGTCTATGGCTACACCTTC
>TRBJ2-7|-|TRBV11-1|-
CASSYSDRFNYEQYF
TGTGCCAGCAGCTATTCCGACAGATTCAACTACGAGCAGTACTTC
>TRBJ2-7|TRBD2|TRBV25-1|-
CASSEFGLGGEQYF
TGTGCCAGCAGTGAGTTTGGGCTGGGGGGGGAGCAGTACTTC
>TRBJ2-5|TRBD2|TRBV5-6|-
CASSELAGVGETQYF
TGTGCCAGCAGCGAACTAGCGGGAGTTGGGGAGACCCAGTACTTC
>TRBJ1-1|-|TRBV13|-
CASSLQGQNTEAFF
TGTGCCAGCAGCTTGCAAGGACAGAACACTGAAGCTTTCTTT
>TRBJ2-1|TRBD1|TRBV5-1|-
CASSPNTGQGADEQFF
TGCGCCAGCAGCCCCAATACGGGACAGGGGGCGGATGAGCAGTTCTTC
>TRBJ1-4|-|TRBV30|-
CAWSRNWAGTTNEKLFF
TGTGCCTGGAGCCGGAACTGGGCCGGGACAACTAATGAAAAACTGTTTTTT
>TRBJ2-1|TRBD2|TRBV2|once
CASLPLAGGPNEQFF
TGTGCCAGCCTCCCTTTAGCGGGAGGGCCCAATGAGCAGTTCTTC
>TRBJ1-1|TRBD1|TRBV25-1|few
CASSLRTGGTEAFF
TGTGCCAGCAGCCTCAGGACAGGGGGCACTGAAGCTTTCTTT
>TRBJ2-4|-|TRBV30|-
CAWSPPVGGADIQYF
TGTGCCTGGAGTCCGCCAGTTGGAGGGGCGGACATTCAGTACTTC
>TRBJ2-3|-|TRBV28|-
CASSFGAVRVQYF
TGTGCCAGCAGTTTTGGGGCCGTTAGGGTGCAGTATTTT
>TRBJ1-2|-|TRBV18|once
CASEISREIGGYTF
TGTGCCAGCGAGATTAGCAGGGAAATAGGTGGCTACACCTTC
>TRBJ1-2|-|TRBV9|few
CASSDGLNYGYTF
TGTGCCAGCAGCGACGGGTTAAACTATGGCTACACCTTC
>TRBJ2-2|-|TRBV28|-
CASSSGRWRATGELFF
TGTGCCAGCAGTTCAGGCCGATGGAGGGCGACCGGGGAGCTGTTTTTT
>TRBJ2-3|TRBD2|TRBV5-4|-
CASSLGLAGGTDTQYF
TGTGCCAGCAGCTTAGGTCTAGCGGGAGGCACAGATACGCAGTATTTT
>TRBJ2-5|TRBD1|TRBV15|-
CATSSGQGQGTQYF
TGTGCCACCAGCAGTGGACAGGGCCAAGGGACCCAGTACTTC
>TRBJ1-1|-|TRBV11-2|-
CASSLDGMGGTEAFF
TGTGCCAGCAGCTTAGATGGGATGGGGGGCACTGAAGCTTTCTTT
>TRBJ2-7|TRBD2|TRBV6-1|-
CASSLAGAYKQYF
TGTGCCAGCAGTCTAGCGGGAGCCTACAAGCAGTACTTC
>TRBJ1-4|TRBD1|TRBV29-1|once
CSVGTQGANEKLFF
TGCAGCGTTGGAACTCAGGGGGCGAATGAAAAACTGTTTTTT
>TRBJ2-1|TRBD2|TRBV5-1|-
CASSLERGSYNEQFF
TGCGCCAGCAGCTTAGAGCGGGGCTCCTACAATGAGCAGTTCTTC
>TRBJ1-1|TRBD1|TRBV7-9|-
CASSRLQGATEAFF
TGTGCCAGCAGCCGTTTACAGGGGGCCACTGAAGCTTTCTTT
>TRBJ1-2|-|TRBV5-1|-
CASSSGDRLNYGYTF
TGCGCCAGCAGCTCAGGCGACCGGCTGAACTATGGCTACACCTTC
>TRBJ2-1|-|TRBV15|few
CATSALLANYNEQFF
TGTGCCACCAGCGCTCTTCTAGCGAACTACAATGAGCAGTTCTTC
>TRBJ2-7|TRBD1|TRBV7-8|-
CASRSRQGAGVEQYF
TGTGCCAGCAGAAGTAGACAGGGGGCGGGGGTCGAGCAGTACTTC
>TRBJ2-7|TRBD1|TRBV6-5|-
CASSEQGSYEQYF
TGTGCCAGCAGTGAACAGGGGTCCTACGAGCAGTACTTC
>TRBJ2-3|-|TRBV7-3|few
CASSLTGADTQYF
TGTGCCAGCAGCTTGACGGGTGCAGATACGCAGTATTTT
>TRBJ2-5|TRBD1|TRBV7-6|-
CASSLVGQGIGGTQYF
TGTGCCAGCAGCTTAGTTGGACAGGGGATTGGAGGGACCCAGTACTTC
>TRBJ2-1|TRBD2|TRBV30|-
CAYRPGGLAGVYEQFF
TGTGCCTATCGACCTGGGGGGCTAGCGGGAGTATACGAGCAGTTCTTC
>TRBJ2-7|-|TRBV5-1|few
CASSLDRGGYEQYF
TGCGCCAGCAGCTTGGACAGGGGAGGCTACGAGCAGTACTTC